Listed below are T cell receptor beta chains from one sample, sequenced in a study of blood T cell repertoires in COVID-19. This table comes from immunoSEQ multiplex PCR, and its TCRdb copy is limited to in-frame clones, with some not included. The sample shows some 66,000 clones, about 82% of them seen only once. Sequences were obtained from peripheral blood. The source is a man between 50 and 59 years old with active COVID-19. Both conserved end residues are part of each CDR3. The D gene is left open where the match is weak. Rows give clone size only sometimes, using once, few, many, or a class for an expanded clone.

clone_size: -
v_call: TRBV5-4
j_call: TRBJ1-1
d_call: -
cdr3_aa: CASSFRGGNTEAFF
cdr3_nt: TGTGCCAGCAGCTTCCGGGGAGGAAACACTGAAGCTTTCTTT

clone_size: -
v_call: TRBV7-9
j_call: TRBJ2-3
d_call: -
cdr3_aa: CASSPAGSGDTQYF
cdr3_nt: TGTGCCAGCAGTCCGGCGGGCAGCGGGGATACGCAGTATTTT

clone_size: -
v_call: TRBV27
j_call: TRBJ2-7
d_call: -
cdr3_aa: CASSFRYQSGVSYEQYF
cdr3_nt: TGTGCCAGCAGTTTTAGGTACCAGTCGGGGGTTTCCTACGAGCAGTACTTC

clone_size: -
v_call: TRBV7-8
j_call: TRBJ1-2
d_call: -
cdr3_aa: CASSSRWGGGYGYTF
cdr3_nt: TGTGCCAGCAGCTCTCGTTGGGGGGGCGGGTATGGCTACACCTTC

clone_size: many
v_call: TRBV19
j_call: TRBJ2-2
d_call: TRBD2
cdr3_aa: CASIRTSGIGTGELFF
cdr3_nt: TGTGCCAGTATTCGGACTAGCGGGATCGGCACCGGGGAGCTGTTTTTT

clone_size: -
v_call: TRBV6-1
j_call: TRBJ1-5
d_call: TRBD1
cdr3_aa: CASSEASDRGSNQPQHF
cdr3_nt: TGTGCCAGCAGTGAAGCGAGCGACAGGGGGTCCAATCAGCCCCAGCATTTT

clone_size: -
v_call: TRBV5-1
j_call: TRBJ1-1
d_call: -
cdr3_aa: CASSPLIGAGENTEAFF
cdr3_nt: TGCGCCAGCAGCCCCTTAATAGGGGCTGGGGAAAACACTGAAGCTTTCTTT

clone_size: -
v_call: TRBV7-7
j_call: TRBJ1-4
d_call: -
cdr3_aa: CASSSGRGEKLFF
cdr3_nt: TGTGCCAGCAGCTCTGGTCGGGGAGAAAAACTGTTTTTT

clone_size: -
v_call: TRBV7-9
j_call: TRBJ1-3
d_call: -
cdr3_aa: CASSPTGNTIYF
cdr3_nt: TGTGCCAGCAGCCCGACAGGAAACACCATATATTTT

clone_size: once
v_call: TRBV6-4
j_call: TRBJ2-3
d_call: -
cdr3_aa: CASSDRGGGTDTQYF
cdr3_nt: TGTGCCAGCAGTGATCGAGGGGGGGGCACAGATACGCAGTATTTT

clone_size: few
v_call: TRBV10-1
j_call: TRBJ1-5
d_call: -
cdr3_aa: CASSEGPGAPQHF
cdr3_nt: TGCGCCAGCAGTGAGGGACCAGGGGCACCCCAGCATTTT

clone_size: -
v_call: TRBV3-1/TRBV3-2
j_call: TRBJ1-6
d_call: TRBD1
cdr3_aa: CASSPRGDRGNSPLHF
cdr3_nt: TGTGCCAGCAGCCCACGGGGGGACAGGGGTAATTCACCCCTCCACTTT

clone_size: -
v_call: TRBV24-1
j_call: TRBJ2-1
d_call: -
cdr3_aa: CATSDLESQGNNEQFF
cdr3_nt: TGTGCCACCAGTGATTTAGAGTCACAGGGAAACAATGAGCAGTTCTTC

clone_size: -
v_call: TRBV5-6
j_call: TRBJ2-1
d_call: -
cdr3_aa: CASTGGTIYNEQFF
cdr3_nt: TGTGCCAGCACTGGCGGAACCATCTACAATGAGCAGTTCTTC

clone_size: -
v_call: TRBV6-1
j_call: TRBJ2-5
d_call: -
cdr3_aa: CASSEMGVAVIQETQYF
cdr3_nt: TGTGCCAGCAGTGAAATGGGGGTAGCGGTAATCCAAGAGACCCAGTACTTC

clone_size: -
v_call: TRBV7-9
j_call: TRBJ2-7
d_call: TRBD2
cdr3_aa: CASRRSGGLSEQYF
cdr3_nt: TGTGCCAGCAGAAGAAGCGGGGGCCTCAGCGAGCAGTACTTC

clone_size: -
v_call: TRBV29-1
j_call: TRBJ2-3
d_call: -
cdr3_aa: CSVHRRGTDTQYF
cdr3_nt: TGCAGCGTTCACCGTCGGGGCACAGATACGCAGTATTTT

clone_size: -
v_call: TRBV18
j_call: TRBJ2-7
d_call: -
cdr3_aa: CASSPGGREQYF
cdr3_nt: TGTGCCAGCTCACCAGGAGGGAGGGAGCAGTACTTC

clone_size: -
v_call: TRBV6-5
j_call: TRBJ2-2
d_call: -
cdr3_aa: CASRGQNANTGELFF
cdr3_nt: TGTGCCAGCAGGGGACAAAACGCGAACACCGGGGAGCTGTTTTTT

clone_size: -
v_call: TRBV30
j_call: TRBJ1-2
d_call: -
cdr3_aa: CAWSPPQGYTF
cdr3_nt: TGTGCCTGGAGCCCCCCACAAGGCTACACCTTC

clone_size: -
v_call: TRBV4-1
j_call: TRBJ1-4
d_call: -
cdr3_aa: CASSQDVAPTNEKLFF
cdr3_nt: TGCGCCAGCAGCCAAGATGTAGCCCCAACTAATGAAAAACTGTTTTTT

clone_size: few
v_call: TRBV7-9
j_call: TRBJ1-2
d_call: -
cdr3_aa: CASSLEPGSYGYTF
cdr3_nt: TGTGCCAGCAGCTTAGAGCCAGGTAGCTATGGCTACACCTTC

clone_size: -
v_call: TRBV19
j_call: TRBJ2-3
d_call: TRBD1
cdr3_aa: CAASPGQGALVTDTQYF
cdr3_nt: TGTGCAGCATCTCCGGGACAGGGGGCCCTGGTTACAGATACGCAGTATTTT

clone_size: once
v_call: TRBV24-1
j_call: TRBJ2-3
d_call: -
cdr3_aa: CATSDPTPSWSWGTDTQYF
cdr3_nt: TGTGCCACCAGTGATCCTACCCCGTCCTGGAGCTGGGGCACAGATACGCAGTATTTT

clone_size: once
v_call: TRBV3-1/TRBV3-2
j_call: TRBJ2-5
d_call: -
cdr3_aa: CASSQVAGRETQYF
cdr3_nt: TGTGCCAGCAGCCAAGTGGCGGGTCGAGAGACCCAGTACTTC

clone_size: -
v_call: TRBV5-1
j_call: TRBJ2-1
d_call: TRBD2
cdr3_aa: CASSLGQTSGISYNEQFF
cdr3_nt: TGCGCCAGCAGCTTGGGGCAGACTAGCGGGATTAGCTACAATGAGCAGTTCTTC

clone_size: -
v_call: TRBV7-6
j_call: TRBJ2-7
d_call: TRBD1
cdr3_aa: CASSLFGQGVSGDEQYF
cdr3_nt: TGTGCCAGCAGCTTATTCGGACAGGGGGTCTCCGGGGACGAGCAGTACTTC

clone_size: -
v_call: TRBV6-1
j_call: TRBJ1-6
d_call: -
cdr3_aa: CASSGHRSSYNSPLHF
cdr3_nt: TGTGCCAGCAGTGGCCACAGGAGCTCCTATAATTCACCCCTCCACTTT

clone_size: once
v_call: TRBV12-3/TRBV12-4
j_call: TRBJ1-5
d_call: -
cdr3_aa: CASSWGELQPQHF
cdr3_nt: TGTGCCAGCAGTTGGGGCGAACTTCAGCCCCAGCATTTT

clone_size: -
v_call: TRBV18
j_call: TRBJ2-3
d_call: TRBD2
cdr3_aa: CASSPIAGSTDTQYF
cdr3_nt: TGTGCCAGCTCACCGATAGCGGGGAGCACAGATACGCAGTATTTT

clone_size: -
v_call: TRBV2
j_call: TRBJ2-7
d_call: -
cdr3_aa: CASTRAALTYEQYF
cdr3_nt: TGTGCCAGCACCAGGGCGGCCTTAACCTACGAGCAGTACTTC

clone_size: -
v_call: TRBV5-1
j_call: TRBJ1-1
d_call: -
cdr3_aa: CASSLLSGNTEAFF
cdr3_nt: TGCGCCAGCAGCCTACTATCTGGGAACACTGAAGCTTTCTTT

clone_size: -
v_call: TRBV6-1
j_call: TRBJ1-1
d_call: -
cdr3_aa: CASSENGGANTEAFF
cdr3_nt: TGTGCCAGCAGTGAAAACGGTGGGGCGAACACTGAAGCTTTCTTT

clone_size: -
v_call: TRBV3-1/TRBV3-2
j_call: TRBJ1-2
d_call: TRBD1
cdr3_aa: CASSQDRFGNRGPKSPYGYTF
cdr3_nt: TGTGCCAGCAGCCAAGACAGGTTCGGGAACAGGGGGCCCAAGAGCCCCTATGGCTACACCTTC

clone_size: -
v_call: TRBV7-2
j_call: TRBJ1-5
d_call: -
cdr3_aa: CASSFQGNQPQHF
cdr3_nt: TGTGCCAGCAGCTTCCAGGGAAATCAGCCCCAGCATTTT

clone_size: -
v_call: TRBV5-6
j_call: TRBJ2-5
d_call: -
cdr3_aa: CASSLARNYQETQYF
cdr3_nt: TGTGCCAGCAGCTTGGCCAGAAATTACCAAGAGACCCAGTACTTC

clone_size: -
v_call: TRBV27
j_call: TRBJ1-2
d_call: -
cdr3_aa: CASSLSWDTANRGYGYTF
cdr3_nt: TGTGCCAGCAGTTTATCATGGGACACCGCGAATCGGGGCTATGGCTACACCTTC

clone_size: -
v_call: TRBV5-1
j_call: TRBJ2-1
d_call: -
cdr3_aa: CASSLGVNEQFF
cdr3_nt: TGCGCCAGCAGCTTGGGAGTGAATGAGCAGTTCTTC

clone_size: -
v_call: TRBV5-4
j_call: TRBJ2-1
d_call: TRBD1
cdr3_aa: CASSLRDRVHYNEQFF
cdr3_nt: TGTGCCAGCAGCTTGAGGGACAGGGTCCACTACAATGAGCAGTTCTTC

clone_size: -
v_call: TRBV5-8
j_call: TRBJ1-1
d_call: TRBD1
cdr3_aa: CASSFRGRTEAFF
cdr3_nt: TGTGCCAGCAGCTTCAGGGGGAGAACTGAAGCTTTCTTT

clone_size: -
v_call: TRBV5-1
j_call: TRBJ2-3
d_call: -
cdr3_aa: CASGSMGGPTDTQYF
cdr3_nt: TGCGCCAGCGGGAGCATGGGGGGGCCGACAGATACGCAGTATTTT

clone_size: once
v_call: TRBV6-6
j_call: TRBJ1-5
d_call: -
cdr3_aa: CASRDGGSGNQPQHF
cdr3_nt: TGTGCCAGCAGAGACGGTGGCAGCGGGAATCAGCCCCAGCATTTT

clone_size: -
v_call: TRBV12-3/TRBV12-4
j_call: TRBJ2-7
d_call: -
cdr3_aa: CASSGLTYYEQYF
cdr3_nt: TGTGCCAGCAGCGGACTTACCTACTACGAGCAGTACTTC

clone_size: -
v_call: TRBV11-3
j_call: TRBJ2-3
d_call: -
cdr3_aa: CASSFGGFTDTQYF
cdr3_nt: TGTGCCAGCAGCTTTGGGGGGTTCACAGATACGCAGTATTTT

clone_size: -
v_call: TRBV5-1
j_call: TRBJ2-3
d_call: TRBD2
cdr3_aa: CASSLPSGGRSTDTQYF
cdr3_nt: TGCGCCAGCAGTTTGCCTAGCGGGGGCCGGAGCACAGATACGCAGTATTTT

clone_size: -
v_call: TRBV7-9
j_call: TRBJ2-2
d_call: -
cdr3_aa: CASSLVMRGNTGELFF
cdr3_nt: TGTGCCAGCAGCTTAGTGATGCGGGGAAACACCGGGGAGCTGTTTTTT

clone_size: -
v_call: TRBV11-2
j_call: TRBJ1-5
d_call: -
cdr3_aa: CASSPGQINQPQHF
cdr3_nt: TGTGCCAGCAGCCCCGGACAGATAAATCAGCCCCAGCATTTT

clone_size: -
v_call: TRBV7-3
j_call: TRBJ2-7
d_call: TRBD1
cdr3_aa: CASSPPQGATYEQYF
cdr3_nt: TGTGCCAGCAGCCCGCCACAGGGGGCCACCTACGAGCAGTACTTC

clone_size: few
v_call: TRBV6-5
j_call: TRBJ2-5
d_call: TRBD1
cdr3_aa: CASSYSSQGAGTQYF
cdr3_nt: TGTGCCAGCAGTTATTCGAGCCAGGGGGCGGGGACCCAGTACTTC

clone_size: -
v_call: TRBV6-5
j_call: TRBJ1-6
d_call: -
cdr3_aa: CASSSRITGNSPLHF
cdr3_nt: TGTGCCAGCAGTTCCCGAATAACAGGGAATTCACCCCTCCACTTT

clone_size: -
v_call: TRBV3-1/TRBV3-2
j_call: TRBJ1-3
d_call: TRBD1
cdr3_aa: CASSPDRGFGSSGNTIYF
cdr3_nt: TGTGCCAGCAGCCCCGACAGGGGGTTTGGAAGCTCTGGAAACACCATATATTTT

clone_size: -
v_call: TRBV7-2
j_call: TRBJ2-5
d_call: -
cdr3_aa: CASSIGPAGSQETQYF
cdr3_nt: TGTGCCAGCAGCATAGGGCCAGCGGGCTCCCAAGAGACCCAGTACTTC

clone_size: -
v_call: TRBV28
j_call: TRBJ2-7
d_call: -
cdr3_aa: CASSLVQQGGEQYF
cdr3_nt: TGTGCCAGCAGTTTAGTTCAACAGGGTGGCGAGCAGTACTTC

clone_size: -
v_call: TRBV7-9
j_call: TRBJ1-1
d_call: -
cdr3_aa: CASPMNTEAFF
cdr3_nt: TGTGCCAGCCCAATGAACACTGAAGCTTTCTTT

clone_size: -
v_call: TRBV5-6
j_call: TRBJ1-6
d_call: -
cdr3_aa: CASTNLRQGHSPLHF
cdr3_nt: TGTGCCAGCACCAATCTCCGGCAGGGCCATTCACCCCTCCACTTT